Listed here are 22 T cell receptor beta chains from one sample, sequenced in a study of shared clonotypes between healthy human individuals. Data came from immunoSEQ multiplex PCR; TCRdb stores just in-frame clones and leaves some out. Seen here are approximately 250,000 clones, 60% to 80% observed once, and the top ten hold more than 9.5%. The sample consisted of memory CD4+ T cells sorted from blood. The sample's subset: CD45RA-negative fraction. Receptor source: a young man in good health.

The genes are TRBV5-6 and TRBJ1-4; D is perhaps TRBD1 (5 bases). The CDR3 is made up of 15 amino acids. V gave up 4 bases and J gave up 4 bases, with 14 bases separating them. The germline V gene encodes CDR1 SGHDT and CDR2 YYEEEE. The CDR3 loop is CASSVGPAINEKLFF. For the CDR3, the DNA is TGTGCCAGCAGCGTGGGACCGGCGATTAATGAAAAACTGTTTTTT.

The chain couples TRBV5-1 to TRBJ2-1, with D possibly being TRBD2 (6 bases). Trimming pared 3 bases from V and 6 bases from J, leaving 10 bases between. Germline-derived CDR1 and CDR2 are SGHRS and YFSETQ. CDR3 size: 13 residues. CDR3 sequence reads: CASSSLLANEQFF. CDR3 nucleotides: TGCGCCAGCAGCTCTCTACTAGCCAATGAGCAGTTCTTC. The complete variable domain, with remaining parts taken from reference TRBV5-1 and TRBJ2-1, reads KAGVTQTPRYLIKTRGQQVTLSCSPISGHRSVSWYQQTPGQGLQFLFEYFSETQRNKGNFPGRFSGRQFSNSRSEMNVSTLELGDSALYLCASSSLLANEQFFGPGTRLTVL.

CDR3 amino acids: CASSQADGTGELFF. Written as DNA, the CDR3 is TGCGCCAGCAGCCAGGCGGACGGAACCGGGGAGCTGTTTTTT. The chain has TRBV4-1 and TRBJ2-2, with D uncertain. Germline CDR1 is MGHRA and CDR2 is YSYEKL. The CDR3 is 14 amino acids. V lost 3 bases and J 5 bases, leaving 10 bases between the germline ends.

This rearrangement joins TRBV11-2 to TRBJ2-1; D unclear. Germline CDR1 reads SGHAT; CDR2 reads FQNNGV. This CDR3 is built from 15 residues. Deletions cut 1 base from V and 2 bases from J, with 9 bases between. In nucleotides, the CDR3 is TGTGCCAGCAGCTTAGGGACCCTTCCCTACAATGAGCAGTTCTTC. Residues: CASSLGTLPYNEQFF. Using reference TRBV11-2 and TRBJ2-1 for the parts outside the CDR3, the full variable domain is EAGVAQSPRYKIIEKRQSVAFWCNPISGHATLYWYQQILGQGPKLLIQFQNNGVVDDSQLPKDRFSAERLKGVDSTLKIQPAKLEDSAVYLCASSLGTLPYNEQFFGPGTRLTVL.

Written as DNA, the CDR3 is TGCGCCAGCAGCCAAGAATACGGGAGGACCGGGGAGCTGTTTTTT. Translation: CASSQEYGRTGELFF. V is TRBV4-3 and J is TRBJ2-2, with TRBD2 identical over 7 bases. Germline CDR1 reads LGHNA; CDR2 reads YSLEER. Trimming removed 0 bases from V and 5 bases from J; junction bases left unmatched: 3. This CDR3 is built from 15 residues.

This clone showed up many times. V gene TRBV6-1 combines with J gene TRBJ2-3; D remains unclear. Germline-derived CDR1 and CDR2 are MNHNS and SASEGT. V dropped 2 bases and J dropped 4 bases, with 10 bases sitting between them. The CDR3 covers 14 residues. The CDR3, as DNA: TGTGCCAGCAGTGAACGTGTGTCCGCAGATACGCAGTATTTT. Encoded protein: CASSERVSADTQYF.

The CDR3 region is CASGARGRDGYTF. As DNA, the CDR3 is TGTGCCAGCGGAGCCAGGGGGCGGGATGGCTACACCTTC. The V call is TRBV4-2, the J call TRBJ1-2; TRBD1 agrees at 8 bases. CDR3 length: 13 residues. Germline V lookup: CDR1 LGHNA, CDR2 YNFKEQ. Unmatched junction bases numbered 8, after V lost 8 bases and J lost 6 bases.

V is TRBV5-4 and J is TRBJ2-3, with a weak D call TRBD2 (5 bases). CDR3 length: 13 amino acids. Germline loops: CDR1 SGHNT, CDR2 YYREEE (reference sequence). Trimming shortened V by 5 bases and J by 2 bases, and 9 bases separated the two germline ends. CDR3 residues: CASSPGDTDTQYF. The CDR3 nucleotides read TGTGCCAGCAGTCCCGGGGACACAGATACGCAGTATTTT.

The sample holds a few counts of this clone. The rearrangement joins TRBV2 to TRBJ2-7; D remains ambiguous. V shed 7 bases and J shed 2 bases, with 12 bases lying between them. CDR3 size: 13 residues. Germline V gene data show CDR1 as SNHLY and CDR2 as FYNNEI. Here the CDR3 reads CASTPTRTYEQYF. CDR3 DNA sequence: TGTGCCAGCACCCCGACCCGCACCTACGAGCAGTACTTC.

CDR3 protein: CASSSYRGGGYEQFF. In DNA, the CDR3 is TGTGCCAGCAGCTCCTATCGGGGTGGAGGCTATGAGCAGTTCTTC. The chain links TRBV7-2 to TRBJ2-1, with a tentative D call TRBD2 (5 bases). The CDR3 runs 15 residues. The V gene's germline CDR1 is SGHTA and CDR2 FQGNSA. V dropped 4 bases and J dropped 8 bases, with 18 bases sitting between them.

The rearrangement uses TRBV25-1 and TRBJ2-7; a possible D gene is TRBD2 (5 bases). The CDR3 is 13 residues long. The germline V gene encodes CDR1 MGHDK and CDR2 SYGVNS. The ends were cut back, 6 bases at V and 4 bases at J, with 13 bases in the middle. As DNA, the CDR3 is TGTGCCAGCAGCCCCGGGGTGGGGTACGAGCAGTACTTC. Protein sequence: CASSPGVGYEQYF.

The chain joins TRBV10-1 to TRBJ1-5; the match to TRBD1 covers 10 bases. J was trimmed by 6 bases and V by 11 bases; bases with no gene match: 19. This CDR3 region has 17 residues. The V gene's germline CDR1 is WNHNN and CDR2 SYGVQD (reference sequence). The CDR3 DNA reads as TGCGCCGGCCAGGGGACAGGGGTATTATTAGAGGGTCAGCCCCAGCATTTT. Its protein is CAGQGTGVLLEGQPQHF.

The gene calls are TRBV18 and TRBJ1-4; 7 bases fit TRBD1. The CDR3 covers 14 residues. The germline V gene has CDR1 KGHSH and CDR2 LQKENI. With 4 bases clipped from V and 6 bases from J, the junction kept 5 bases outside the gene matches. For the CDR3, the DNA is TGTGCCAGCTCACTACAGGGGAGGGATGAAAAACTGTTTTTT. The encoded protein is CASSLQGRDEKLFF.

V usage is TRBV27 and J usage is TRBJ1-4; D gene unclear. The CDR3 has 14 amino acids. Trimming removed 8 bases from V and 7 bases from J, with 17 bases in between. Germline loops: CDR1 MNHEY, CDR2 SMNVEV (reference sequence). CDR3 DNA sequence: TGTGCCAGCTCCGCTTCAAGCCAAACTGAAAAACTGTTTTTT. Encoded protein: CASSASSQTEKLFF.

This rearrangement joins TRBV5-8 to TRBJ1-3; TRBD1 matches at 8 bases. CDR3 length: 17 amino acids. V lost 2 bases, J lost 2 bases, and 9 bases stayed unmatched. Germline assignment: CDR1 SGHTS and CDR2 YDEGEE. The CDR3 region is CASSFVLSTGAGNTIYF. CDR3 coding DNA: TGTGCCAGCAGCTTTGTTTTGTCGACAGGGGCTGGAAACACCATATATTTT. The full variable domain, rest sourced from reference TRBV5-8 and TRBJ1-3, is EAGVTQSPTHLIKTRGQQATLRCSPISGHTSVYWYQQALGLGLQFLLWYDEGEERNRGNFPPRFSGRQFPNYSSELNVNALELEDSALYLCASSFVLSTGAGNTIYFGEGSWLTVV.

The chain recombines TRBV6-6 with TRBJ2-3; TRBD2 matches at 13 bases. The CDR3 spans 16 residues. Trimming cost V 5 bases and J 5 bases; bases outside gene matches: 7. Germline V gives CDR1 MNHNY, CDR2 SVGAGI (reference sequence). CDR3 sequence reads: CASSRTSGSLGDTQYF. CDR3 DNA sequence: TGTGCCAGCAGTAGGACTAGCGGGAGTTTGGGAGATACGCAGTATTTT.

J is TRBJ2-5 and V is TRBV19; D is uncertain. V was trimmed by 5 bases and J by 5 bases, leaving 12 bases between them. The germline CDR1 and CDR2 sequences are LNHDA and SQIVND (reference sequence). The CDR3 length is 13 residues. The CDR3 loop reads CASSQPQSETQYF. For the CDR3, the DNA is TGTGCCAGTAGTCAGCCGCAGTCGGAGACCCAGTACTTC.

This chain uses TRBV28 with TRBJ2-7; D ambiguous. The CDR3 runs 13 residues. The germline CDR1 and CDR2 sequences are MDHEN and SYDVKM. Trimming removed 6 bases from V and 3 bases from J, with 12 bases in between. The CDR3 bases are TGTGCCAGCAGCGGCGGACGGTTCTACGAGCAGTACTTC. Translated, it gives CASSGGRFYEQYF.

The chain joins TRBV18 to TRBJ2-2, with D possibly matching TRBD2 (6 bases). Trimming stripped 6 bases from V and 3 bases from J, with 17 bases between. Germline values: CDR1 KGHSH, CDR2 LQKENI. This CDR3 spans 16 amino acids. CDR3 in amino acids: CASSPWGVEDTGELFF. The DNA of the CDR3 is TGTGCCAGCTCCCCCTGGGGGGTCGAGGACACCGGGGAGCTGTTTTTT.

This rearrangement joins TRBV6-6 to TRBJ1-3; D is unresolved. The V end was cut by 0 bases, the J end by 0 bases, with 6 bases between. The CDR3 is 15 residues long. Germline V gives CDR1 MNHNY, CDR2 SVGAGI (reference sequence). CDR3 residues: CASSYSTSSGNTIYF. The CDR3, as DNA: TGTGCCAGCAGTTACTCGACAAGCTCTGGAAACACCATATATTTT.

This clone was seen more than once but under ten times. The same CDR3 is also encoded by other DNA sequences in this sample. The gene calls are TRBV28 and TRBJ2-7, with TRBD2 as a possible D gene (6 bases). Germline V gene data show CDR1 as MDHEN and CDR2 as SYDVKM. The CDR3 consists of 12 residues. The V and J ends lost 3 bases and 5 bases respectively, with 8 bases between them. CDR3 loop: CASSLSGDEQYF. The CDR3 DNA reads as TGTGCCAGCAGTTTGTCGGGGGACGAGCAGTACTTC.

The chain carries TRBV15 and TRBJ2-1; D is tentatively TRBD1 or TRBD2 (6 bases each). Germline lookup yields CDR1 LNHNV and CDR2 YYDKDF (reference sequence). V lost 2 bases, J lost 8 bases, and 7 bases lay in between. This CDR3 has 12 residues. CDR3 loop: CATSRRGDEQFF. Written as DNA, the CDR3 is TGTGCCACCAGCAGAAGGGGGGATGAGCAGTTCTTC.